A selection of T cell receptor beta chains follows, all from one sample in a study of cytomegalovirus exposure and HLA in healthy donors. TCRdb's table, derived via immunoSEQ multiplex PCR, lists solely in-frame clones and lacks some. The table records about 110,000 clones, roughly 72% of them present only once. Material: PBMCs. The receptors shown here come from a middle-aged woman in good health and CMV-seropositive. The CDR3 runs from the conserved cysteine through the conserved F or W. Clone size is stated in some rows and not others, as once, few, many or a class when expanded.

clone size: .
J gene: TRBJ2-7
V gene: TRBV30
CDR3 protein: CAWRPRGTSYEQYF

clone size: .
J gene: TRBJ2-1
V gene: TRBV4-2
CDR3 protein: CASSQASDEQFF

clone size: .
J gene: TRBJ2-5
V gene: TRBV5-1
CDR3 protein: CASSQRTGQEAQYF

clone size: .
J gene: TRBJ1-2
V gene: TRBV29-1
CDR3 protein: CSVGAGGYTF

clone size: .
J gene: TRBJ1-1
V gene: TRBV5-8
CDR3 protein: CASSLQTSIPNTEAFF

clone size: .
J gene: TRBJ2-7
V gene: TRBV7-2
CDR3 protein: CASSLVFASVSYEQYF

clone size: few
J gene: TRBJ2-1
V gene: TRBV6-5
CDR3 protein: CASSFDRVNEQFF

clone size: .
J gene: TRBJ1-2
V gene: TRBV4-1
CDR3 protein: CASSQDRDSRYGYTF

clone size: .
J gene: TRBJ2-3
V gene: TRBV4-3
CDR3 protein: CASSQDVGGAGDTQYF

clone size: .
J gene: TRBJ2-1
V gene: TRBV11-3
CDR3 protein: CASSQGTARINEQFF

clone size: few
J gene: TRBJ1-6
V gene: TRBV30
CDR3 protein: CAWTGQHNSPLHF

clone size: .
J gene: .
V gene: TRBV6-1
CDR3 protein: CASSEVAEFYEQYF

clone size: .
J gene: TRBJ1-2
V gene: TRBV5-1
CDR3 protein: CASSLYRDYGYTF

clone size: .
J gene: TRBJ1-1
V gene: TRBV7-3
CDR3 protein: CASRLTGNTEAFF

clone size: .
J gene: TRBJ2-1
V gene: TRBV5-1
CDR3 protein: CASSLVVQGVRFF

clone size: .
J gene: TRBJ2-1
V gene: TRBV9
CDR3 protein: CASSVVQGGNEQFF

clone size: .
J gene: TRBJ1-1
V gene: TRBV10-3
CDR3 protein: CAISFSGVDTEAFF

clone size: .
J gene: TRBJ2-3
V gene: TRBV30
CDR3 protein: CAWSPGLAGGTDTQYF

clone size: .
J gene: TRBJ2-3
V gene: TRBV19
CDR3 protein: CASSPRQHLFSSTDTQYF

clone size: few
J gene: TRBJ1-2
V gene: TRBV6-1
CDR3 protein: CASLRGGAENYGYTF

clone size: .
J gene: TRBJ2-3
V gene: TRBV10-3
CDR3 protein: CAISESASQGTDTQYF

clone size: .
J gene: TRBJ1-1
V gene: TRBV29-1
CDR3 protein: CSATFRGTEAFF

clone size: once
J gene: TRBJ2-1
V gene: TRBV7-9
CDR3 protein: CSSSSRVAGVKNEQFF

clone size: few
J gene: TRBJ1-1
V gene: TRBV29-1
CDR3 protein: CSVGVTGSGEAFF

clone size: .
J gene: TRBJ2-7
V gene: TRBV5-1
CDR3 protein: CASSLGTGGYEQYF

clone size: .
J gene: TRBJ2-3
V gene: TRBV7-9
CDR3 protein: CASSRLARTNTDTQYF

clone size: .
J gene: TRBJ2-1
V gene: TRBV6-1
CDR3 protein: CASRGVLAPSKQFF

clone size: .
J gene: TRBJ1-2
V gene: TRBV20-1
CDR3 protein: CSARLSYGYTF

clone size: few
J gene: TRBJ2-2
V gene: TRBV9
CDR3 protein: CASSALAGVSTGELFF

clone size: .
J gene: TRBJ1-6
V gene: TRBV6-6
CDR3 protein: CASSAGTTSPLHF

clone size: .
J gene: TRBJ2-3
V gene: TRBV19
CDR3 protein: CASSIRRGDTQYF

clone size: .
J gene: TRBJ2-1
V gene: TRBV19
CDR3 protein: CASSISSGPKYNEQFF

clone size: .
J gene: TRBJ2-1
V gene: TRBV5-1
CDR3 protein: CASSFGGTTGDEQFF

clone size: .
J gene: TRBJ2-3
V gene: TRBV15
CDR3 protein: CATSRALDRREPDTQYF

clone size: .
J gene: TRBJ2-2
V gene: TRBV7-9
CDR3 protein: CASSLGRWTDTGELFF

clone size: .
J gene: TRBJ2-2
V gene: TRBV7-9
CDR3 protein: CASSSWTGGDTGELFF

clone size: .
J gene: TRBJ2-1
V gene: TRBV18
CDR3 protein: CASSPGRTGGNNEQFF

clone size: .
J gene: TRBJ1-4
V gene: TRBV30
CDR3 protein: CAWSRGEATNEKLFF

clone size: .
J gene: TRBJ1-1
V gene: TRBV7-9
CDR3 protein: CASSATQVLLNTEAFF

clone size: .
J gene: TRBJ1-2
V gene: TRBV9
CDR3 protein: CASSSSPGEGAYGYTF

clone size: .
J gene: TRBJ2-7
V gene: TRBV6-6
CDR3 protein: CASSYAQGGNYEQYF

clone size: .
J gene: TRBJ1-4
V gene: TRBV5-1
CDR3 protein: CASSFGRGPNEKLFF

clone size: .
J gene: TRBJ2-7
V gene: TRBV10-3
CDR3 protein: CAISESRPEQYF

clone size: .
J gene: TRBJ2-5
V gene: TRBV7-6
CDR3 protein: CASSLGLQGVQETQYF

clone size: .
J gene: TRBJ2-2
V gene: TRBV21-1
CDR3 protein: CASSKERTWRDRGKGDTGELFF

clone size: once
J gene: TRBJ1-2
V gene: TRBV5-5
CDR3 protein: CASSRTGGVFLNYGYTF

clone size: few
J gene: TRBJ2-3
V gene: TRBV6-1
CDR3 protein: CASSGMTGAFVTDTQYF

clone size: .
J gene: TRBJ1-1
V gene: TRBV19
CDR3 protein: CASSQAPGTGLGGNTEAFF

clone size: .
J gene: TRBJ2-5
V gene: TRBV7-2
CDR3 protein: CASSFGRAAKPQETQYF

clone size: .
J gene: TRBJ2-1
V gene: TRBV9
CDR3 protein: CASSGGGSYNEQFF

clone size: .
J gene: TRBJ2-3
V gene: TRBV4-1
CDR3 protein: CASSQDGWRGGTDTQYF

clone size: .
J gene: TRBJ1-6
V gene: TRBV5-3
CDR3 protein: CARSHSYLRYNSPLHF

clone size: .
J gene: TRBJ1-2
V gene: TRBV27
CDR3 protein: CASSSGYGYTF

clone size: .
J gene: TRBJ1-1
V gene: TRBV7-9
CDR3 protein: CASSSGQTTSQAFF